Presented here are 18 T cell receptor beta chains from one specimen sequenced in a study of monozygotic twins with inflammatory bowel disease (dated by TCRdb to between 2018 and 2021). The library was produced with 5' RACE. The run used an Illumina HiSeq 2500. TCRdb reprocessed the reads, so every CDR3 protein sequence counts as one entry and DNA is not shown. This sample's clone table shows over 150,000 distinct CDR3 sequences. The ten largest clones add up to 2.4% of the sample. Sequenced input: blood. These receptor sequences come from a human donor with ulcerative colitis or Crohn's disease, or a healthy co-twin of an affected twin (not recorded which).

V gene TRBV24-1 combines with J gene TRBJ2-1. This CDR3 comprises 13 residues. CDR1 and CDR2 (germline): KGHDR, SFDVKD. The CDR3 loop is CATSDPWNNEQFF.

This chain connects TRBV7-9 to TRBJ1-1; TCRdb outputs TRBD1, but without DNA this stays unchecked. This CDR3 is built from 16 residues. The germline gives CDR1 SEHNR, CDR2 FQNEAQ (reference sequence). The CDR3 protein is CASSLADRPVNTEAFF.

The chain combines TRBV19 with TRBJ1-1. CDR3 size: 14 residues. Germline V gives CDR1 LNHDA, CDR2 SQIVND (reference sequence). Here the CDR3 reads CASSIGEGSTEAFF.

The rearrangement uses TRBV4-2 and TRBJ2-1; the TRBD2 assignment by TCRdb is unverifiable without DNA. CDR1 is LGHNA, CDR2 YNFKEQ, per germline. CDR3 length equals 16 residues. CDR3 loop: CASSQDAGGPWNEQFF.

This chain connects TRBV12-3 or TRBV12-4 to TRBJ1-1; without DNA, the TCRdb call of TRBD1 cannot be checked. This CDR3 contains 15 residues. This chain's CDR3 is CASSLQDGTEPEAFF.

The J gene is TRBJ2-3, the V gene TRBV15. Germline lookup yields CDR1 LNHNV and CDR2 YYDKDF (reference sequence). This CDR3 spans 16 amino acids. CDR3 sequence reads: CATSMTLGESPDTQYF.

This chain connects TRBV13 to TRBJ2-1; the D gene TCRdb calls, TRBD2, cannot be checked with no DNA. The CDR3 has 16 amino acids. Per germline, CDR1 PRHDT and CDR2 FYEKMQ (reference sequence). The CDR3 here is CASSLPLGRGVIEQFF.

This sequence joins TRBV7-2 and TRBJ1-1. The CDR3 loop spans 14 amino acids. From germline, CDR1 is SGHTA and CDR2 FQGNSA. CDR3 sequence reads: CASSSGPGGTEAFF.

The chain combines TRBV20-1 with TRBJ2-1; TCRdb returns TRBD2, unconfirmable since there is no DNA. Germline loops: CDR1 DFQATT, CDR2 SNEGSKA (reference sequence). This CDR3 spans 15 amino acids. The CDR3: CSAVGHGSPYNEQFF.

V and J are TRBV4-3 and TRBJ2-7; lacking DNA, the TRBD1 call made by TCRdb goes unchecked. Per germline, CDR1 LGHNA and CDR2 YSLEER. The CDR3 is 13 residues long. CDR3 loop: CASSQKRGYEQYF.

J is TRBJ1-2 and V is TRBV28; TCRdb indicates TRBD1, and absent DNA this call remains unverified. CDR3 length equals 17 residues. In germline, CDR1 is MDHEN, CDR2 SYDVKM. CDR3: CASSFSGTAGANYGYTF.

This sequence joins TRBV20-1 and TRBJ1-5; the D gene TCRdb calls, TRBD1, cannot be checked with no DNA. Germline CDR1 reads DFQATT; CDR2 reads SNEGSKA (reference sequence). This CDR3 has 13 residues. The CDR3 is CSASYRVGQPQHF.

This chain joins TRBV5-1 and TRBJ2-7; the TCRdb call, TRBD2, lacks DNA for checking. Germline assignment: CDR1 SGHRS and CDR2 YFSETQ. This CDR3 spans 15 amino acids. The CDR3 is CASSLVSSDLYEQYF. Full variable domain (outside the CDR3, taken from reference TRBV5-1 and TRBJ2-7): KAGVTQTPRYLIKTRGQQVTLSCSPISGHRSVSWYQQTPGQGLQFLFEYFSETQRNKGNFPGRFSGRQFSNSRSEMNVSTLELGDSALYLCASSLVSSDLYEQYFGPGTRLTVT.

CDR3 residues: CASSSQGPQETQYF. The genes are TRBV5-1 and TRBJ2-5; lacking DNA, the TRBD1 call made by TCRdb goes unchecked. Germline-derived CDR1 and CDR2 are SGHRS and YFSETQ. This CDR3 contains 14 residues.

The genes are TRBV20-1 and TRBJ2-1. Germline CDR1 and CDR2: DFQATT and SNEGSKA (reference sequence). The CDR3 is 12 amino acids. Here the CDR3 reads CSALNGKNEQFF.

CDR3 region: CASSQDSRAGSYGYTF. The chain couples TRBV14 to TRBJ1-2; no DNA is available, so the TRBD1 call from TCRdb remains unchecked. CDR3 size: 16 residues. Germline assignment: CDR1 SGHDN and CDR2 FVKESK. The whole variable domain, remainder taken from reference TRBV14 and TRBJ1-2, is EAGVTQFPSHSVIEKGQTVTLRCDPISGHDNLYWYRRVMGKEIKFLLHFVKESKQDESGMPNNRFLAERTGGTYSTLKVQPAELEDSGVYFCASSQDSRAGSYGYTFGSGTRLTVV.

The V gene is TRBV7-2, the J gene TRBJ1-5. The CDR3 is 14 amino acids. The germline V gene encodes CDR1 SGHTA and CDR2 FQGNSA. CDR3 residues: CATLGDWRDQPQHF.

The chain employs TRBV5-1 and TRBJ1-6. The CDR3 consists of 15 residues. The germline CDR1 and CDR2 sequences are SGHRS and YFSETQ. The CDR3 loop is CASSLAGRGLSPLHF.